This TCR beta chain appears in the sequencing data of a study of sequential checkpoint blockade in melanoma. Described treatment: randomized to nivolumab then ipilimumab (arm A) or the reverse (arm B). Here immunoSEQ multiplex PCR was the method, and the copy in TCRdb shows in-frame clones only, minus some. The table has about 22,000 clones, 65% to 85% seen once. The ends were cut back, 6 bases at V and 0 bases at J, with 15 bases in the middle. The CDR3 loop spans 16 amino acids. CDR1 is SEHNR and CDR2 is FQNEAQ in the germline V gene (reference sequence). The specimen comprised CD8+ T cells sorted from blood (inferred from file names), sampled from a patient given nivolumab and ipilimumab in sequence. This receptor was identified in a human donor with melanoma. J is TRBJ1-3 and V is TRBV7-9; TRBD1 might be the D (6 bases). CDR3 sequence: CASRPGQISSGNTIYF. Written as DNA, the CDR3 is TGTGCCAGCAGACCTGGACAGATTAGCTCTGGAAACACCATATATTTT.